This TCR beta chain was identified in a study of PD-L1 blockade in urothelial cancer (dated by TCRdb to 2015 to 2018). For the wider study: Every patient began therapy in the mid-2010s and was given atezolizumab 1,200 mg intravenously every 3 weeks. About 85% of the roughly 29 patients were identified as males with urothelial cancer of bladder origin, and a prior smoking history was reported by 18 of 29 patients. An ECOG performance status of 0 or 1 was recorded for the patients, and 0 to 3 prior chemotherapy regimens had been received by the patients. Blood samples were analyzed 3 weeks after the start of treatment (second dose) and 6 weeks after the start of treatment. Blood samples yielded a median of approximately 150,000 T cells and more than 80,000 unique TCRs, with median clonality approximately 0.08. An exploratory multi-omic analysis was conducted of the somatic, immune and clinical correlates of response to PD-L1 blockade with atezolizumab in urothelial cancer. Pretreatment tumor samples, along with matched peripheral blood serially collected before and after atezolizumab treatment, were subjected to TCR sequencing. Durable clinical benefit meant progression-free survival longer than 6 months, and TCR features were also tested against progression-free and overall survival. In the same patients, whole exome sequencing and RNA sequencing of pretreatment tumors were performed in addition to TCR sequencing. Nine patients reached durable clinical benefit, while fewer than 25 patients did not. Twenty-nine patients had pretreatment blood TCR-seq, roughly 25 had at least one posttreatment blood collection, and roughly 25 had tumor TCR-seq. Here is what the overall study found, with its caveats: A pretreatment peripheral blood TCR clonality below the median was linked to improved progression-free and overall survival. Because the sample size was small (n of about 27) and many of the analyses were exploratory, the results are meant to be hypothesis-generating. At 3 weeks after the start of treatment, tumor-associated TCR clones in peripheral blood had expanded more in patients with durable benefit (n ≈ 24, p = 0.022).

The V end loses 4 bases and the J end loses 4 bases, and a stretch of 14 bases separates them. Its CDR3 holds 14 amino acids, cysteine through phenylalanine. Only the CDR3 DNA stays, 42 bases, in frame from base 1. Sequences SGHRS (CDR1) and YFSETQ (CDR2) are obtained from the germline V gene. This clone has just one count. It has no known antigen specificity. Within one base of it there is no much larger clone, and no base qualities were kept. The time point label corresponds to: peripheral blood 6 weeks after treatment start. A total of 25 to 35 patients with locally advanced or metastatic urothelial carcinoma, treated at Memorial Sloan Kettering on a trial protocol, made up the cohort. Peripheral blood mononuclear cells were collected pretreatment and during treatment, at between 1 and 8 total time points per patient. The Qiagen DNeasy Blood extraction kit was used to purify genomic DNA from total PBMCs and tumor samples. PBMCs were collected pretreatment and during treatment and were isolated and stored as previously described.

To estimate absolute template abundance from read counts, synthetic TCR analog templates were spiked into each PCR. TCRbeta CDR3 regions were amplified from genomic DNA with bias-controlled V and J gene primers using the immunoSEQ assay. Sequencing of rearranged TCRbeta segments was performed at approximately 20X coverage. The source study handled its data this way. Clustering was used to correct sequencing errors, and CDR3s were annotated against IMGT so that V, D and J genes could be assigned. Downstream analyses used only productive TCRbeta rearrangements, leaving out any out-of-frame or stop-codon sequences. Clonality was computed as one minus Shannon entropy normalized by the log of the number of unique productive sequences. Clones differing between time points or between blood and tumor were identified by Fisher's exact test with Benjamini-Hochberg correction at adjusted p below 0.01. Held by TCRdb, this immuneACCESS table contains in-frame sequences only and omits some clones. Under half of the omission traces to an unresolved V gene where checked; the cause of the rest is unknown. D and trimming were read from the DNA, whereas the V and J calls and clone size are those reported in that table. For this sample there are tens of thousands of clones; roughly 86% appear just once. Over 9% of the sample is taken by the ten largest.

This sequence originates from a man in his fifties or sixties with urothelial cancer. Rearrangement joined TRBV5-1 to TRBJ1-1; the D segment cannot be called with confidence. The input for sequencing was PBMCs, taken around atezolizumab (anti-PD-L1) treatment. The CDR3 here reads CASSMEGLVTEAFF. The DNA sequence is given as TGCGCCAGCAGCATGGAAGGACTAGTCACTGAAGCTTTCTTT.